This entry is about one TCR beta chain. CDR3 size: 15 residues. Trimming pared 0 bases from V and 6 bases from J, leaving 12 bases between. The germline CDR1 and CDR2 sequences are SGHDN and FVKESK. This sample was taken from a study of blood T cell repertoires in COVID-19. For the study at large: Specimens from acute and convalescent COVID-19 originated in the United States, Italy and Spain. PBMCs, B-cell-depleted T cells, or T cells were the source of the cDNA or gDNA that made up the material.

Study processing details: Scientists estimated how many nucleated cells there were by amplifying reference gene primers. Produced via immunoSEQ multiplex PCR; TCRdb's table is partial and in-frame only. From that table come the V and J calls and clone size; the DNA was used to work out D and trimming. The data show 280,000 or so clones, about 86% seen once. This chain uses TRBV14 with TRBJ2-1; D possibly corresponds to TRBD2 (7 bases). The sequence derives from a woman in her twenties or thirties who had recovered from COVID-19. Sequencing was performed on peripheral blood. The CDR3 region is CASSQERGGLNEQFF. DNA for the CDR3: TGTGCCAGCAGCCAAGAGAGGGGGGGCCTCAATGAGCAGTTCTTC.